These 20 T cell receptor beta chains were sequenced from one sample in a study of beta chain features in type 1 diabetes. Findings and caveats of the study: Shorter TCRB CDR3s, moderately but significantly so, marked every one of the four CD4+ subsets in Type 1 diabetes patients.

Reverse transcribing all isolated RNA meant expressed TCRB transcripts were sequenced. This table comes from immunoSEQ multiplex PCR, and its TCRdb copy is limited to in-frame clones, with some not included. Seen here are 500,000 to 800,000 clones, around 11% observed once, and the top ten hold more than 0.1%. These receptors lack a known antigen. The material sequenced was naive CD4+ T cells from blood. The receptors here all came from a man aged 30 to 39 with type 1 diabetes.

The chain links TRBV2 to TRBJ2-2; 7 nucleotides agree with TRBD1. Germline V gene lookup returns CDR1 SNHLY and CDR2 FYNNEI. The CDR3 loop spans 15 amino acids. The ends lost 4 bases at V and 5 bases at J; junction bases unmatched: 7. The CDR3 DNA reads TGTGCCAGCAGTGCGGGGACAGTCCGGACCGGGGAGCTGTTTTTT. Protein product: CASSAGTVRTGELFF.

The chain recombines TRBV9 with TRBJ2-4, with D perhaps TRBD2 (6 bases). The CDR3 runs to 12 residues. V gave up 0 bases and J gave up 13 bases, with 11 bases separating them. The germline CDR1 and CDR2 sequences are SGDLS and YYNGEE. CDR3 in amino acids: CASSVVGGRQYF. CDR3 sequence (DNA): TGTGCCAGCAGCGTAGTCGGAGGGCGACAGTACTTC.

This clone was observed a handful of times. The V gene is TRBV20-1, the J gene TRBJ1-5; D is unclear. CDR1 is DFQATT, CDR2 SNEGSKA, per germline (reference sequence). The germline V and J ends were trimmed by 6 bases and 6 bases, with 3 bases remaining between them. The CDR3 has 9 residues. The CDR3 DNA reads TGCAGTGCAGGTCAGCCCCAGCATTTT. Encoded protein: CSAGQPQHF.

The table lists this clone with a few counts. The chain employs TRBV6-1 and TRBJ1-3; maybe TRBD1 (5 bases). Trimming pared 6 bases from V and 2 bases from J, leaving 11 bases between. The CDR3 sequence is 14 residues long. From germline, CDR1 is MNHNS and CDR2 SASEGT. The CDR3 is CASSPGGAGNTIYF. For the CDR3, the DNA is TGTGCCAGCAGCCCGGGGGGGGCTGGAAACACCATATATTTT.

V and J are TRBV19 and TRBJ2-3, with TRBD2 identical over 10 bases. V gave up 3 bases and J gave up 0 bases; unmatched junction bases: 9. The germline V gene has CDR1 LNHDA and CDR2 SQIVND (reference sequence). The CDR3 sequence is 18 residues long. The CDR3 reads CASSMSASGGPSTDTQYF. The CDR3, as DNA: TGTGCCAGTAGTATGTCGGCTAGCGGGGGACCTAGCACAGATACGCAGTATTTT.

This clone showed up just a few times. This chain joins TRBV29-1 and TRBJ2-5; 7 positions match TRBD2. The germline CDR1 and CDR2 sequences are SQVTM and ANQGSEA. The CDR3 loop spans 14 amino acids. With 3 bases clipped from V and 5 bases from J, the junction kept 9 bases outside the gene matches. In DNA form, the CDR3 reads TGCAGCGTTGAGGCGGGGAGGGCGGGGGAGACCCAGTACTTC. This encodes CSVEAGRAGETQYF.

This clone was detected only a few times. Within the sample, other DNA sequences also encode this same CDR3. The V and J genes are TRBV18 and TRBJ2-5; D might be TRBD2 (5 bases). The CDR3 sequence is 14 residues long. Deletions cut 3 bases from V and 0 bases from J, with 8 bases between. Germline V gives CDR1 KGHSH, CDR2 LQKENI. The CDR3 protein is CASSPRGNQETQYF. DNA for the CDR3: TGTGCCAGCTCACCTCGGGGAAACCAAGAGACCCAGTACTTC.

The chain couples TRBV10-3 to TRBJ1-6, with TRBD1 matching over 9 bases. V lost 10 bases and J lost 7; bases outside the gene matches: 5. The CDR3 totals 13 residues. Germline CDR1 is ENHRY and CDR2 is SYGVKD. As DNA, the CDR3 is TGTGCCACCGTGGGGACAGGGAATTCACCCCTCCACTTT. This gives the protein CATVGTGNSPLHF.

Concerning this clone: Other DNA sequences within the sample encode an identical CDR3. The chain is built from TRBV30 and TRBJ1-5, with no clear D. V dropped 1 base and J dropped 5 bases, with 9 bases sitting between them. This CDR3 is built from 13 residues. Germline V gives CDR1 GTSNPN, CDR2 SVGIG (reference sequence). CDR3 coding DNA: TGTGCCTGGAGTGGCCGGGGAGATCAGCCCCAGCATTTT. Encoded protein: CAWSGRGDQPQHF.

CDR3 residues: CASSYSKSLGETQYF. In nucleotides, the CDR3 is TGTGCCAGCAGTTACTCGAAGTCGCTGGGGGAGACCCAGTACTTC. This chain uses TRBV6-5 with TRBJ2-5, with D uncertain. CDR1 is MNHEY, CDR2 SVGAGI, per germline. CDR3 length: 15 residues. V was trimmed by 0 bases and J by 5 bases, leaving 13 bases between them.

This chain links TRBV4-3 with TRBJ2-1; D gene uncertain. The germline gives CDR1 LGHNA, CDR2 YSLEER. V was clipped by 0 bases and J by 1 base, with 13 bases between them. There are 17 residues in the CDR3. The CDR3 sequence: CASSQDKGRGSYNEQFF. CDR3 nucleotides: TGCGCCAGCAGCCAAGATAAGGGTAGAGGTTCCTACAATGAGCAGTTCTTC.

This clone has a handful of counts. V gene TRBV11-2 combines with J gene TRBJ2-3, with a weak D call TRBD2 (6 bases). CDR1 and CDR2 (germline): SGHAT, FQNNGV. The V end was cut by 3 bases, the J end by 0 bases, with 10 bases between. The CDR3 totals 15 residues. CDR3: CASSFSGYSTDTQYF. The CDR3 DNA reads as TGTGCCAGCAGCTTTAGCGGTTATAGCACAGATACGCAGTATTTT.

The chain joins TRBV7-3 to TRBJ2-1; the D gene is possibly TRBD1 (5 bases). The CDR3 loop spans 18 amino acids. The V and J ends lost 1 base and 4 bases respectively, with 20 bases between them. Germline V CDR1 and CDR2: SGHTA, FQGTGA. This chain's CDR3 is CASSLRAHPQTAYNEQFF. DNA for the CDR3: TGTGCCAGCAGCTTAAGGGCCCATCCCCAGACAGCTTACAATGAGCAGTTCTTC.

The chain links TRBV27 to TRBJ1-1; 7 nucleotides line up with TRBD1. Germline V gene sequence: CDR1 MNHEY, CDR2 SMNVEV (reference sequence). This CDR3 region has 14 residues. Trimming at V came to 6 bases and at J to 3 bases, leaving 7 bases not matched to a gene. The chain's CDR3 is CASRKDRVDTEAFF. CDR3 sequence (DNA): TGTGCCAGCAGAAAAGACAGGGTGGACACTGAAGCTTTCTTT.

This clone came up a few times. This chain uses TRBV9 with TRBJ2-1; 8 bases align to TRBD2. The length of the CDR3 is 17 residues. The J segment lost 2 bases and the V segment lost 1 base, leaving 8 bases of the junction unmatched. Germline V lookup: CDR1 SGDLS, CDR2 YYNGEE. The CDR3 is CASSVFSGGGPYNEQFF. The CDR3 region has the DNA TGTGCCAGCAGCGTATTCTCTGGCGGGGGGCCCTACAATGAGCAGTTCTTC. Using reference TRBV9 and TRBJ2-1 for the parts outside the CDR3, the full variable domain is DSGVTQTPKHLITATGQRVTLRCSPRSGDLSVYWYQQSLDQGLQFLIQYYNGEERAKGNILERFSAQQFPDLHSELNLSSLELGDSALYFCASSVFSGGGPYNEQFFGPGTRLTVL.

A few counts support this clone. The chain is built from TRBV7-2 and TRBJ2-3; 7 bases fit TRBD1. CDR3 length equals 16 residues. Per germline, CDR1 SGHTA and CDR2 FQGNSA. V trimming: 5 bases; J trimming: 8 bases; junction bases outside the gene matches: 16. The chain's CDR3 is CASSTGTVRPAGTQYF. The CDR3 DNA sequence: TGTGCCAGCAGCACCGGGACAGTTCGACCGGCGGGTACGCAGTATTTT. Together with reference TRBV7-2 and TRBJ2-3, the CDR3 gives the full variable domain: GAGVSQSPSNKVTEKGKDVELRCDPISGHTALYWYRQSLGQGLEFLIYFQGNSAPDKSGLPSDRFSAERTGGSVSTLTIQRTQQEDSAVYLCASSTGTVRPAGTQYFGPGTRLTVL.

The chain employs TRBV5-1 and TRBJ2-2, with 8 bases aligning to TRBD1. The V segment lost 4 bases and the J segment 6 bases; nucleotides outside the gene matches: 8. The CDR3 covers 15 residues. Germline CDR1 and CDR2: SGHRS and YFSETQ. The CDR3 coding sequence is TGCGCCAGCAGCGCCGGACAGGGTGGTTCCGGGGAGCTGTTTTTT. It yields the protein CASSAGQGGSGELFF.

This CDR3 is CASSPSRDTGGYTF. Written as DNA, the CDR3 is TGTGCCAGCAGCCCATCGAGGGACACGGGTGGCTACACCTTC. The chain combines TRBV7-2 with TRBJ1-2; D is perhaps TRBD1 (6 bases). V was pared by 5 bases and J by 7 bases, with 17 bases between. Germline-derived CDR1 and CDR2 are SGHTA and FQGNSA. This CDR3 is 14 amino acids long. The full variable domain, completed using reference TRBV7-2 and TRBJ1-2, is GAGVSQSPSNKVTEKGKDVELRCDPISGHTALYWYRQSLGQGLEFLIYFQGNSAPDKSGLPSDRFSAERTGGSVSTLTIQRTQQEDSAVYLCASSPSRDTGGYTFGSGTRLTVV.

This chain connects TRBV7-2 to TRBJ1-5; no reliable D call. Trimming left V 0 bases short and J 5 bases short, with 11 bases between. Germline V lookup: CDR1 SGHTA, CDR2 FQGNSA. This CDR3 has 15 residues. CDR3 nucleotide sequence: TGTGCCAGCAGCTTAGCGGTTGGTGTGGATCAGCCCCAGCATTTT. It is translated as CASSLAVGVDQPQHF. Full variable domain (outside the CDR3, taken from reference TRBV7-2 and TRBJ1-5): GAGVSQSPSNKVTEKGKDVELRCDPISGHTALYWYRQSLGQGLEFLIYFQGNSAPDKSGLPSDRFSAERTGGSVSTLTIQRTQQEDSAVYLCASSLAVGVDQPQHFGDGTRLSIL.

The chain has TRBV7-9 and TRBJ2-7; weak D call: TRBD1 (6 bases). CDR1 is SEHNR, CDR2 FQNEAQ, per germline (reference sequence). Trimming took off 0 bases at V and 0 bases at J, with 12 bases between the two ends. CDR3 size: 16 residues. The CDR3 sequence: CASSLAWETGSYEQYF. CDR3 bases: TGTGCCAGCAGCTTAGCGTGGGAGACAGGCTCCTACGAGCAGTACTTC.